One sample yielded the 27 T cell receptor beta chains listed below, sequenced in a study of CD8+ T cells in alopecia areata. Investigators isolated RNA and reverse transcribed it into cDNA to act as the sequencing template. Assay: immunoSEQ multiplex PCR; the TCRdb copy retains only in-frame clones and omits some. The profile shows approximately 150,000 clones, 58% of them singletons. As for treatment: oral pan-JAK inhibitor, 5-10 mg twice daily. The starting material was CD4+ T cells sorted from blood, obtained at approximately week 60, from a patient treated with tofacitinib. The receptors stem from a human donor with alopecia areata.

The chain has TRBV18 and TRBJ1-1, with D unresolved. The CDR3 is made up of 15 amino acids. The V gene lost 3 bases and the J gene lost 0 bases, with 11 bases spanning the gap. Germline lookup yields CDR1 KGHSH and CDR2 LQKENI. The CDR3 DNA is TGTGCCAGCTCACCTATTGCGGGTGTGAACACTGAAGCTTTCTTT. Residues: CASSPIAGVNTEAFF.

V is TRBV30 and J is TRBJ1-1; a possible D gene is TRBD1 (5 bases). CDR1 and CDR2 (germline): GTSNPN, SVGIG (reference sequence). The CDR3 extends over 10 amino acids. Trimming took 5 bases from V and 11 from J, leaving 12 bases between them. CDR3 bases: TGTGCCTGGGGCAGGGATAGGGCTTTCTTT. Translating it yields CAWGRDRAFF.

V gene TRBV6-1 combines with J gene TRBJ1-3; 9 bases match TRBD1. V shed 4 bases and J 0 bases; nucleotides not matched to a gene: 7. This CDR3 region has 17 residues. Germline values: CDR1 MNHNS, CDR2 SASEGT. DNA of the CDR3: TGTGCCAGCAGTGCTACCGGGACAGGGCACTCTGGAAACACCATATATTTT. This sequence encodes CASSATGTGHSGNTIYF.

The CDR3 nucleotides read TGTGCCTGGAGTGTGGGGACGGATTCCTACGAGCAGTACTTC. Amino acids: CAWSVGTDSYEQYF. The chain links TRBV30 to TRBJ2-7; D may match TRBD1 or TRBD2 (5 bases each). The CDR3 runs to 14 residues. Germline V lookup: CDR1 GTSNPN, CDR2 SVGIG (reference sequence). V was clipped by 0 bases and J by 1 base, with 10 bases between them.

The genes are TRBV29-1 and TRBJ2-7; 9 bases match TRBD1. Trimming at V came to 4 bases and at J to 2 bases, leaving 6 bases not matched to a gene. This CDR3 is built from 14 residues. CDR1 and CDR2 from the germline V gene are SQVTM and ANQGSEA. For the CDR3, the DNA is TGCAGCGTTGCCTCCGGACAGGGGACCTACGAGCAGTACTTC. Translation gives CSVASGQGTYEQYF.

The V gene is TRBV6-1, the J gene TRBJ1-1; D gene ambiguous. The ends were cut back, 3 bases at V and 1 base at J, with 12 bases in the middle. The V gene's germline CDR1 is MNHNS and CDR2 SASEGT. The CDR3 runs to 15 residues. The DNA of the CDR3 is TGTGCCAGCAGTGACTCGGGAATTAGGAACACTGAAGCTTTCTTT. Translation: CASSDSGIRNTEAFF.

The rearrangement uses TRBV7-8 and TRBJ2-1; 8 positions match TRBD2. This CDR3 spans 15 amino acids. V gave up 5 bases and J gave up 7 bases; unmatched junction bases: 10. Germline V lookup: CDR1 SGHVS, CDR2 FQNEAQ. The CDR3: CASSGTSGQQNEQFF. The CDR3 DNA is TGTGCCAGCAGCGGAACTAGCGGACAGCAAAATGAGCAGTTCTTC.

The genes are TRBV5-1 and TRBJ2-3; the D is unclear. The CDR3 is 13 amino acids. The V end was cut by 0 bases, the J end by 2 bases, with 4 bases between. CDR1 and CDR2 (germline): SGHRS, YFSETQ. The CDR3 is CASSLEVTDTQYF. CDR3 coding DNA: TGCGCCAGCAGCTTGGAGGTCACAGATACGCAGTATTTT. The full variable domain, its missing parts supplied by reference TRBV5-1 and TRBJ2-3, is KAGVTQTPRYLIKTRGQQVTLSCSPISGHRSVSWYQQTPGQGLQFLFEYFSETQRNKGNFPGRFSGRQFSNSRSEMNVSTLELGDSALYLCASSLEVTDTQYFGPGTRLTVL.

The chain uses TRBV5-1 and TRBJ2-7, with D possibly being TRBD1 (6 bases). Germline V gene data show CDR1 as SGHRS and CDR2 as YFSETQ. CDR3 length equals 17 residues. Between the trimmed V and J ends, which lost 0 bases and 4 bases, there was a span of 20 bases. CDR3 protein: CASSLDWTGTPRYEQYF. CDR3 in DNA: TGCGCCAGCAGCTTGGATTGGACCGGGACACCCCGATACGAGCAGTACTTC.

This clone appeared a few times. V is TRBV29-1 and J is TRBJ2-7; D not resolved. Trimming shortened V by 1 base and J by 0 bases, and 10 bases separated the two germline ends. CDR1 and CDR2 from the germline V gene are SQVTM and ANQGSEA. The CDR3 has 14 residues. CDR3 protein: CSVEGQASSYEQYF. CDR3 in DNA: TGCAGCGTTGAAGGGCAGGCTAGCTCCTACGAGCAGTACTTC.

The chain recombines TRBV10-3 with TRBJ1-6; 7 bases are shared with TRBD1. After removal of 6 bases from V and 14 bases from J, the junction contained 10 bases not matched to a gene. The CDR3 has 13 residues. The germline V gene encodes CDR1 ENHRY and CDR2 SYGVKD. DNA of the CDR3: TGTGCCATCAGCACCCGACCAGGGGGGGCCCTCCACTTT. It encodes CAISTRPGGALHF.

The chain recombines TRBV5-1 with TRBJ2-3; 10 nucleotides match TRBD1. This CDR3 has 17 residues. Germline V gene sequence: CDR1 SGHRS, CDR2 YFSETQ. V gave up 0 bases and J gave up 0 bases; unmatched junction bases: 4. The CDR3 is CASSLAGDRGSTDTQYF. The CDR3 DNA reads as TGCGCCAGCAGCTTGGCCGGGGACAGGGGAAGCACAGATACGCAGTATTTT.

This clone showed up just once. This sequence joins TRBV5-6 and TRBJ2-5; TRBD1 or TRBD2 may be the D gene (5 bases each). Germline CDR1 SGHDT, CDR2 YYEEEE. The CDR3 has 14 amino acids. Trimming pared 1 base from V and 3 bases from J, leaving 10 bases between. The CDR3 protein is CASSLWGSKETQYF. In nucleotides, the CDR3 is TGTGCCAGCAGCTTGTGGGGGAGCAAAGAGACCCAGTACTTC.

V usage is TRBV7-9 and J usage is TRBJ2-3; D possibly corresponds to TRBD2 (5 bases). The CDR3 contains 15 residues. V dropped 5 bases and J dropped 0 bases, with 12 bases sitting between them. Looked up from germline, CDR1 is SEHNR and CDR2 is FQNEAQ (reference sequence). The CDR3 loop is CASSVTGSSTDTQYF. In DNA form, the CDR3 reads TGTGCCAGCAGCGTGACGGGGTCTAGCACAGATACGCAGTATTTT.

The gene calls are TRBV7-8 and TRBJ2-7; 7 bases match TRBD1. Trimming removed 5 bases from V and 2 bases from J; junction bases left unmatched: 3. Germline loops: CDR1 SGHVS, CDR2 FQNEAQ. This CDR3 comprises 13 residues. CDR3 sequence reads: CASSRTGPYEQYF. DNA of the CDR3: TGTGCCAGCAGCCGGACAGGACCCTACGAGCAGTACTTC.

The chain combines TRBV2 with TRBJ1-5; D may be TRBD1 (6 bases). CDR3 length: 19 residues. V was clipped by 5 bases and J by 0 bases, with 23 bases between them. Germline CDR1 SNHLY, CDR2 FYNNEI. As DNA, the CDR3 is TGTGCCAGCAGTCCAGACCAACAGGGAGGAGTTTATAGCAATCAGCCCCAGCATTTT. It translates to CASSPDQQGGVYSNQPQHF.

This clone was counted between two and nine times. This chain uses TRBV29-1 with TRBJ2-5; D is possibly TRBD1 (6 bases). The CDR3 is 15 residues long. Looked up from germline, CDR1 is SQVTM and CDR2 is ANQGSEA. The ends were cut back, 6 bases at V and 1 base at J, with 18 bases in the middle. CDR3 nucleotides: TGCAGCGTAGGACTCGGACAGCGACTCCAAGAGACCCAGTACTTC. Translated, it gives CSVGLGQRLQETQYF.

This clone was picked up a small number of times. This chain connects TRBV2 to TRBJ2-1; possibly TRBD1 or TRBD2 for D (5 bases each). CDR1 is SNHLY, CDR2 FYNNEI, per germline. This CDR3 has 14 amino acids. V was shortened by 7 bases and J by 1 base, with 11 bases between the two germline ends. The DNA of the CDR3 is TGTGCCAGCACAGACAGCGGTTCCTACAATGAGCAGTTCTTC. Its protein is CASTDSGSYNEQFF.

The sample holds a few counts of this clone. The rearrangement links TRBV18 to TRBJ2-7; D remains ambiguous. The V and J ends lost 5 bases and 7 bases respectively, with 9 bases between them. This CDR3 contains 11 residues. The germline V gene has CDR1 KGHSH and CDR2 LQKENI. This CDR3 is CASSTTAEQYF. The CDR3, as DNA: TGTGCCAGCTCAACGACCGCGGAGCAGTACTTC.

The chain combines TRBV5-1 with TRBJ1-6; 8 bases match TRBD1. The CDR3 has 16 amino acids. V lost 0 bases to trimming and J lost 11 bases; unmatched junction nucleotides: 10. The V gene's germline CDR1 is SGHRS and CDR2 YFSETQ. CDR3 nucleotides: TGCGCCAGCAGCTTGGGTCAGGGGGCGGCCAGGACACCCCTCCACTTT. This translates into CASSLGQGAARTPLHF.

The chain links TRBV30 to TRBJ1-1; D is perhaps TRBD1 (5 bases). Germline V gene lookup returns CDR1 GTSNPN and CDR2 SVGIG (reference sequence). Trimming took 0 bases from V and 4 from J, leaving 15 bases between them. There are 15 residues in the CDR3. In nucleotides, the CDR3 is TGTGCCTGGAGTGTACTTACCCCTGGGGGCACTGAAGCTTTCTTT. Protein: CAWSVLTPGGTEAFF.

The chain combines TRBV29-1 with TRBJ2-1, with D unresolved. This CDR3 has 11 residues. CDR1 is SQVTM, CDR2 ANQGSEA, per germline. Trimming cost V 7 bases and J 4 bases, with 8 bases left between them. CDR3 sequence (DNA): TGCAGCGGGGAACTTTACAATGAGCAGTTCTTC. As protein: CSGELYNEQFF.

The chain uses TRBV7-9 and TRBJ2-7, with D possibly TRBD2 on 5 matching bases. The length of the CDR3 is 13 residues. From germline, CDR1 is SEHNR and CDR2 FQNEAQ (reference sequence). Trimming cost V 3 bases and J 5 bases, with 11 bases left between them. The CDR3 bases are TGTGCCAGCAGCTTTTTTGCGGGCGACGAGCAGTACTTC. This translates into CASSFFAGDEQYF.

This clone was counted a few times. Written as DNA, the CDR3 is TGTGCCAGCAGCTCCCAGGGACACCCGAACACTGAAGCTTTCTTT. This sequence encodes CASSSQGHPNTEAFF. The V and J genes are TRBV11-2 and TRBJ1-1, with TRBD1 as a possible D gene (6 bases). Trimming took off 4 bases at V and 1 base at J, with 13 bases between the two ends. The germline V gene encodes CDR1 SGHAT and CDR2 FQNNGV. CDR3 length: 15 residues.

A word on this clone: The sample contains more than one DNA sequence encoding this CDR3. The chain combines TRBV18 with TRBJ2-7; TRBD1 agrees at 9 bases. Per the germline V gene, CDR1 is KGHSH and CDR2 is LQKENI. Losses at the gene ends were 3 bases for V and 3 bases for J; bases not matched to a gene: 3. This CDR3 has 14 residues. CDR3 region: CASSPRTGDYEQYF. CDR3 coding DNA: TGTGCCAGCTCACCCCGGACAGGGGACTACGAGCAGTACTTC.

This chain joins TRBV29-1 and TRBJ2-2; D call uncertain. Germline V gene data show CDR1 as SQVTM and CDR2 as ANQGSEA. Trimming took 4 bases from V and 4 from J, leaving 13 bases between them. This CDR3 contains 14 residues. CDR3 bases: TGCAGCGTTGTCGGCATTCTGGGCACCGGGGAGCTGTTTTTT. Translating gives CSVVGILGTGELFF.

J is TRBJ1-2 and V is TRBV2, with D perhaps TRBD1 (5 bases). V was clipped by 6 bases and J by 0 bases, with 8 bases between them. Germline V gene data show CDR1 as SNHLY and CDR2 as FYNNEI. CDR3 length: 13 amino acids. In DNA, the CDR3 is TGTGCCAGCAGAAGACAGACTAACTATGGCTACACCTTC. The encoded protein is CASRRQTNYGYTF.